This entry concerns a single T cell receptor beta chain. TCRdb ran MiXCR on the RACE reads and lists one entry per CDR3 protein. The table shows about 82,000 distinct CDR3 sequences, with roughly a tenth occurring only once. After removal of 4 bases from V and 4 bases from J, the junction contained 3 bases not matched to a gene. Germline CDR1 is SEHNR and CDR2 is FQNEAQ (reference sequence). The CDR3 is made up of 14 amino acids. The data were taken from a study of human T cells and chemical hapten exposure. Time point here: patch test 3, about 24 weeks after DPC sensitization. Treatment meaning: therapeutic diphenylcyclopropenone sensitization with weekly scalp DPC.

The rearrangement joins TRBV7-9 to TRBJ1-3, with TRBD1 matching 8 bases. Sequencing was performed on whole blood, taken in connection with sensitization to the hapten diphenylcyclopropenone (DPC). The receptor's source is a woman aged 50 to 60 with alopecia areata. Some clones in this sample may be carry-over from other donors' samples. The CDR3 reads CASSWTGSGNTIYF. DNA of the CDR3: TGTGCCAGCAGCTGGACAGGGTCAGGAAACACCATATATTTT.